The rows below give T cell receptor beta chains drawn from one sample of a study of cytomegalovirus exposure and HLA in healthy donors. This table comes from immunoSEQ multiplex PCR, and its TCRdb copy is limited to in-frame clones, with some not included. The sample's table shows more than 50,000 clones. Sequenced input: PBMCs. The receptors stem from a woman aged 40 to 55 in good health and CMV-seronegative. Each CDR3 is given with its conserved first and last residue. The D gene is left open where the match is weak.

>TRBV25-1|TRBD2|TRBJ2-1
CASSGSSGGDNEQFF
TGTGCCAGCAGTGGGTCAAGCGGGGGGGACAATGAGCAGTTCTTC
>TRBV5-3|-|TRBJ2-7
CARSRRTEGHEQYF
TGTGCCAGAAGCAGGAGAACGGAGGGCCACGAGCAGTACTTC
>TRBV4-1|-|TRBJ2-1
CASSPQGRRDDNEQFF
TGCGCCAGCAGCCCCCAAGGGCGGCGGGACGACAATGAGCAGTTCTTC
>TRBV7-2|TRBD1|TRBJ1-4
CASSLARGTGATNEKLFF
TGTGCCAGCAGCTTAGCGCGTGGGACAGGGGCAACTAATGAAAAACTGTTTTTT
>TRBV5-5|-|TRBJ2-6
CASSLQVSGANVLTF
TGTGCCAGCAGCTTACAGGTCTCTGGGGCCAACGTCCTGACTTTC
>TRBV10-3|-|TRBJ1-4
CATRDSSTNEKLFF
TGTGCCACCCGAGACAGTTCAACTAATGAAAAACTGTTTTTT
>TRBV25-1|-|TRBJ1-6
CASSKNGESPYNSPLHF
TGTGCCAGCAGTAAGAACGGGGAGTCGCCCTATAATTCACCCCTCCACTTT
>TRBV7-9|-|TRBJ2-3
CASSLGSAGAVTDTQYF
TGTGCCAGCAGCTTAGGAAGTGCAGGGGCTGTGACAGATACGCAGTATTTT
>TRBV28|-|TRBJ1-2
CASSLGGGSGYTF
TGTGCCAGCAGTTTGGGCGGGGGCAGTGGCTACACCTTC
>TRBV18|TRBD2|TRBJ2-3
CASSTRLAGEGTDTQYF
TGTGCCAGCTCTACCAGACTAGCGGGAGAGGGCACAGATACGCAGTATTTT
>TRBV6-6|TRBD2|TRBJ2-5
CASTLAGGPWAETQYF
TGTGCCAGCACACTAGCGGGAGGGCCGTGGGCGGAGACCCAGTACTTC
>TRBV27|TRBD1|TRBJ1-1
CASSLLTGGPVNTEAFF
TGTGCCAGCAGTCTACTGACAGGGGGCCCCGTGAACACTGAAGCTTTCTTT
>TRBV28|TRBD1|TRBJ1-5
CASSLMRGQGQPQHF
TGTGCCAGCAGTTTAATGAGGGGGCAGGGTCAGCCCCAGCATTTT
>TRBV30|-|TRBJ2-3
CAWSPGASNKDTQYF
TGTGCCTGGAGCCCAGGGGCCTCTAATAAGGATACGCAGTATTTT
>TRBV19|-|TRBJ2-2
CASSWELGTGELFF
TGTGCCAGTAGTTGGGAACTAGGCACCGGGGAGCTGTTTTTT
>TRBV7-2|-|TRBJ1-1
CASKGGTVNAEAFF
TGTGCCAGCAAGGGGGGGACTGTAAACGCTGAAGCTTTCTTT
>TRBV6-1|-|TRBJ1-3
CASSDLTRFGNTIYF
TGTGCCAGCAGTGACTTGACACGTTTCGGAAACACCATATATTTT
>TRBV2|-|TRBJ1-6
CASSDLGRGGSPLHF
TGTGCCAGCAGTGATTTGGGAAGGGGAGGATCACCCCTACACTTT
>TRBV28|-|TRBJ2-3
CASSLNTASSTDTQYF
TGTGCCAGCAGTTTAAACACCGCTTCTAGCACAGATACGCAGTATTTT
>TRBV18|TRBD1|TRBJ2-7
CASSPQGDSREQYF
TGTGCCAGCTCACCGCAGGGGGATAGCCGGGAGCAGTACTTC
>TRBV11-3|-|TRBJ2-2
CASSFSIEGEEHTGELFF
TGTGCCAGCAGCTTCAGTATTGAGGGGGAAGAGCACACCGGGGAGCTGTTTTTT
>TRBV6-4|-|TRBJ1-2
CASSDSSRTGNYGYTF
TGTGCCAGCAGTGACTCGAGTCGCACAGGGAACTATGGCTACACCTTC
>TRBV11-2|TRBD2|TRBJ2-1
CASSLEGLAGYNEQFF
TGTGCCAGCAGCTTAGAAGGACTAGCGGGATACAATGAGCAGTTCTTC
>TRBV25-1|TRBD1|TRBJ1-2
CASSEWDSSDGYTF
TGTGCCAGCAGTGAATGGGACAGCTCGGACGGCTACACCTTC
>TRBV18|TRBD1|TRBJ1-1
CASSPRGTANTEAFF
TGTGCCAGCTCACCGCGCGGGACAGCTAACACTGAAGCTTTCTTT
>TRBV19|-|TRBJ1-5
CASSFDRSNQPQHF
TGTGCCAGTAGTTTCGACAGATCCAATCAGCCCCAGCATTTT
>TRBV2|TRBD2|TRBJ2-2
CASSWDLTSGRAAGELFF
TGTGCCAGCAGTTGGGACTTAACTAGCGGGAGGGCAGCCGGGGAGCTGTTTTTT
>TRBV18|TRBD2|TRBJ2-7
CASSPDLAGGPAYEQYF
TGTGCCAGCTCACCGGACCTAGCGGGAGGGCCTGCATACGAGCAGTACTTC
>TRBV27|TRBD1|TRBJ1-1
CASSFLPPSTGGEAFF
TGTGCCAGCAGTTTCCTCCCGCCTTCAACAGGGGGGGAAGCTTTCTTT
>TRBV29-1|-|TRBJ1-1
CSALQGLRNTEAFF
TGCAGCGCATTACAGGGATTGAGGAACACTGAAGCTTTCTTT
>TRBV5-1|TRBD2|TRBJ2-1
CASSLSGVAQHEQFF
TGCGCCAGCAGCTTGAGCGGGGTGGCACAGCATGAGCAGTTCTTC
>TRBV29-1|TRBD2|TRBJ2-3
CSVTLGLALSDTQYF
TGCAGCGTTACCCTGGGACTAGCGTTGTCAGATACGCAGTATTTT
>TRBV5-1|TRBD2|TRBJ2-2
CASSSAGDTGELFF
TGCGCCAGCAGCTCTGCGGGGGACACCGGGGAGCTGTTTTTT
>TRBV2|-|TRBJ2-2
CASSARIGTGELFF
TGTGCCAGCAGCGCTAGAATCGGCACCGGGGAGCTGTTTTTT
>TRBV11-1|TRBD2|TRBJ2-1
CASRGRTSGYNEQFF
TGTGCCAGCCGAGGAAGGACTAGCGGTTACAATGAGCAGTTCTTC
>TRBV7-2|TRBD2|TRBJ2-3
CASSSLAGGPADTQYF
TGTGCCAGCAGCTCGTTAGCGGGAGGGCCCGCAGATACGCAGTATTTT
>TRBV30|-|TRBJ1-3
CAWNPQSDTIYF
TGTGCCTGGAACCCCCAATCGGACACCATATATTTT
>TRBV29-1|-|TRBJ2-7
CSVARGPFTYEQYF
TGCAGCGTTGCGCGGGGCCCCTTCACCTACGAGCAGTACTTC
>TRBV15|-|TRBJ1-5
CATSRNSNQPQHF
TGTGCCACCTCTAGGAACAGCAATCAGCCCCAGCATTTT
>TRBV10-3|-|TRBJ1-5
CAISEALDQPQHF
TGTGCCATCAGTGAAGCCCTCGATCAGCCCCAGCATTTT
>TRBV14|TRBD1|TRBJ2-7
CASSPDRAYEQYF
TGTGCCAGCAGCCCGGACAGGGCCTACGAGCAGTACTTC
>TRBV6-1|-|TRBJ2-5
CASSEGGPTQYF
TGTGCCAGCAGTGAAGGCGGCCCGACCCAGTACTTC